These T cell receptor beta chains were read from a single sample in a study of T cell repertoires in cytomegalovirus infection. Antigens of these TCRs are unknown. TCRdb passed the reads through MiXCR, listing each CDR3 protein once. The sample consists of around 25,000 distinct CDR3 sequences, more than 20% of them appearing once. Material: CD8+ T cells from cultured PBMCs, obtained from culture after CMV antigen stimulation. The receptors originated from a human donor in good health (CMV status not recorded). Some clones in this sample may be carry-over from other donors' samples. CDR3s include the opening cysteine and the closing phenylalanine or tryptophan. A D gene is named only where the DNA matches it firmly. Clone size, where shown, is once, few, many, or a class for clones that have expanded.

clone_size j_call v_call d_call cdr3_aa cdr3_nt
NA TRBJ2-2 TRBV11-2 TRBD2 CASSWGGTGGKDTGELFF TGTGCCAGCAGCTGGGGGGGAACGGGGGGTAAAGACACCGGGGAGCTGTTTTTT
many TRBJ2-7 TRBV28 TRBD1 CASSLEWTGGLTYEQYF TGTGCCAGCAGTTTAGAGTGGACAGGGGGCCTTACCTACGAGCAGTACTTC
NA TRBJ1-1 TRBV7-9 NA CASSFGRGGLRTKNTEAFF TGTGCCAGCAGCTTCGGCAGGGGAGGTTTGAGGACCAAAAACACTGAAGCTTTCTTT
medium-sized TRBJ2-1 TRBV6-1 NA CASSEFGVYNEQFF TGTGCCAGCAGTGAATTCGGGGTCTACAATGAGCAGTTCTTC
many TRBJ2-5 TRBV7-8 TRBD2 CASSLAGDQETQYF TGTGCCAGCAGCCTAGCGGGGGACCAAGAGACCCAGTACTTC
many TRBJ1-5 TRBV7-8 NA CASSLDHRDQPQHF TGTGCCAGCAGCTTAGACCACAGGGATCAGCCCCAGCATTTT
NA TRBJ1-2 TRBV7-9 NA CASSSSHGYTF TGTGCCAGCAGCTCTTCCCATGGCTACACCTTC
few TRBJ2-7 TRBV20-1 TRBD1 CSARDLRGTGSGEQYF TGCAGTGCTAGAGATTTGAGGGGGACAGGGTCGGGCGAGCAGTACTTC
NA TRBJ1-5 TRBV7-8 TRBD1 CASSLVGTGEYSNQPQHF TGTGCCAGCAGCTTAGTTGGAACAGGGGAATATAGCAATCAGCCCCAGCATTTT
once TRBJ1-6 TRBV4-2 NA CASSRELSSYNAPLHF TGTGCCAGCAGCCGTGAACTAAGCTCCTATAATGCACCCCTCCACTTT
few TRBJ2-1 TRBV29-1 NA CSVVVRDYNEQFF TGCAGCGTTGTGGTGCGGGACTACAATGAGCAGTTCTTC
NA TRBJ2-7 TRBV5-6 TRBD1 CASSLKNRGYEQYF TGTGCCAGCAGCTTGAAGAACAGGGGCTACGAGCAGTACTTC
NA TRBJ2-2 TRBV7-7 NA CASSLAGSAGELFF TGTGCTAGCAGCTTAGCAGGGAGCGCCGGGGAGCTGTTTTTT
NA TRBJ2-7 TRBV6-1 NA CGSSQGTRRDEQYF TGTGGCAGCAGTCAGGGGACTCGCCGAGACGAGCAGTACTTC
NA TRBJ2-7 TRBV11-2 NA CASSLGKKVYEQYF TGTGCCAGCAGCTTGGGAAAAAAGGTTTACGAGCAGTACTTC
few TRBJ2-1 TRBV6-1 NA CASSEMGLGSYNEQFF TGTGCCAGCAGTGAAATGGGACTCGGCTCCTACAATGAGCAGTTCTTC
NA TRBJ1-1 TRBV6-2/TRBV6-3 NA CASSFRVNTEAFF TGTGCCAGCAGCTTCAGGGTGAACACTGAAGCTTTCTTT
NA TRBJ1-5 TRBV6-5 NA CASRGGYNQPQHF TGTGCCAGCCGGGGGGGTTACAATCAGCCCCAGCATTTT
NA TRBJ1-2 TRBV7-9 NA CASTERGVSYTF TGTGCCAGCACCGAGAGGGGCGTAAGCTACACCTTC
many TRBJ1-1 TRBV4-2 TRBD1 CASSQTQGSPEAFF TGTGCCAGCAGCCAAACACAGGGGAGCCCTGAAGCTTTCTTT
NA TRBJ1-2 TRBV19 TRBD1 CASSIGSTGGDGYTF TGTGCCAGTAGTATAGGCTCGACAGGGGGCGATGGCTACACCTTC
NA TRBJ2-2 TRBV27 NA CASSFGTSITGELFF TGTGCCAGCAGTTTTGGTACTAGCATCACCGGGGAGCTGTTTTTT
NA TRBJ2-7 TRBV20-1 NA CSATPRAAYEQYF TGCAGTGCTACCCCTAGAGCGGCCTACGAGCAGTACTTC
NA TRBJ1-5 TRBV4-2 NA CASSQEWAGREQPQHF TGTGCCAGCAGCCAAGAATGGGCAGGCAGGGAACAGCCCCAGCATTTT
NA TRBJ2-2 TRBV7-9 NA CASSLQTGELFF TGTGCCAGCAGCCTGCAAACCGGGGAGCTGTTTTTT
few TRBJ1-2 TRBV9 NA CASTPRQFYGYTF TGTGCCAGCACCCCCCGACAGTTCTATGGCTACACCTTC
few TRBJ1-1 TRBV7-9 NA CASSSGTHTEAFF TGTGCCAGCAGTTCCGGGACCCACACTGAAGCTTTCTTT
NA TRBJ1-1 TRBV12-3/TRBV12-4 TRBD1 CASSWTGSEAFF TGTGCCAGCAGTTGGACAGGGTCTGAAGCTTTCTTT
NA TRBJ1-2 TRBV28 NA CASTPLGDNYGYTF TGTGCCAGCACACCCCTCGGGGACAACTATGGCTACACCTTC
many TRBJ2-5 TRBV7-6 NA CASSSTDFKETQYF TGTGCCAGCTCCTCTACAGATTTTAAAGAGACCCAGTACTTC
NA TRBJ2-7 TRBV6-1 NA CASCTSYEQYF TGTGCCAGCTGCACTTCCTACGAGCAGTACTTC
many TRBJ2-3 TRBV7-6 NA CASGGRSSTDTQYF TGTGCCAGCGGCGGGCGTTCGTCCACAGATACGCAGTATTTT
NA TRBJ2-7 TRBV4-1 NA CASSQSFRYEQYF TGCGCCAGCAGCCAATCATTTCGCTACGAGCAGTACTTC
few TRBJ1-4 TRBV28 TRBD1 CASSNSGTGIGKLFF TGTGCCAGCTCTAACTCCGGGACAGGGATTGGAAAACTGTTTTTT
few TRBJ1-1 TRBV11-3 NA CASSLWLSTEAFF TGTGCCAGCAGCTTATGGCTTTCCACTGAAGCTTTCTTT
NA TRBJ1-1 TRBV6-2/TRBV6-3 NA CASSWGSTVNTEAFF TGTGCCAGCAGTTGGGGGTCGACCGTCAACACTGAAGCTTTCTTT
once TRBJ1-1 TRBV5-6 NA CASSLDLTDYKGEAFF TGTGCCAGCAGCTTGGATCTTACGGACTACAAAGGAGAAGCTTTCTTT
NA TRBJ1-3 TRBV6-6 TRBD1 CASNTGVNSGNTIYF TGTGCCAGCAACACAGGGGTTAACTCTGGAAACACCATATATTTT
few TRBJ2-3 TRBV12-3/TRBV12-4 TRBD2 CASSWSGGGADTQYF TGTGCCAGCAGCTGGAGCGGGGGGGGAGCAGATACGCAGTATTTT
NA TRBJ2-1 TRBV27 NA CASSHGSYNEQFF TGTGCCAGCAGCCACGGTTCTTACAATGAGCAGTTCTTC
many TRBJ1-2 TRBV11-2 NA CASSLEPSLDGYTF TGTGCCAGCAGCTTAGAACCTAGTCTGGATGGCTACACCTTC
NA TRBJ1-3 TRBV9 TRBD1 CASYKRDRDGNTIYF TGTGCCAGCTATAAAAGGGACAGGGATGGAAACACCATATATTTT
many TRBJ2-7 TRBV25-1 TRBD1 CASSDYGTGNEQYF TGTGCCAGCAGTGATTATGGGACAGGCAACGAGCAGTACTTC
NA TRBJ1-1 TRBV27 TRBD1 CASSLGQGVNTEAFF TGTGCCAGCAGTCTGGGACAGGGCGTTAACACTGAAGCTTTCTTT
few TRBJ1-1 TRBV19 NA CASTPWGQGLGTEAFF TGTGCCAGTACGCCCTGGGGGCAGGGGCTTGGTACTGAAGCTTTCTTT
many TRBJ1-2 TRBV11-2 NA CASSLERDYGYTF TGTGCCAGCAGCTTAGAACGGGACTATGGCTACACCTTC